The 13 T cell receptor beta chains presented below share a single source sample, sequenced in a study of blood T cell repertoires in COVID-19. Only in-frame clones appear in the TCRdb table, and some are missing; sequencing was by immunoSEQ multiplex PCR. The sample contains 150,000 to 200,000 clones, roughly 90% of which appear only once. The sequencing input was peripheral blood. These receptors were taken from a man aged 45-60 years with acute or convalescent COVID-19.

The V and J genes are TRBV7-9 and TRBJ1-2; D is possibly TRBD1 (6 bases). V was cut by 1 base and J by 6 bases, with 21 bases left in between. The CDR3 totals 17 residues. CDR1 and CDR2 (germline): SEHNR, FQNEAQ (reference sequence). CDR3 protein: CASSLEWGKSGDHGYTF. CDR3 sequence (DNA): TGTGCCAGCAGCTTAGAGTGGGGGAAATCAGGGGATCATGGCTACACCTTC. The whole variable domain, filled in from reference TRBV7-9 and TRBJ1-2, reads DTGVSQNPRHKITKRGQNVTFRCDPISEHNRLYWYRQTLGQGPEFLTYFQNEAQLEKSRLLSDRFSAERPKGSFSTLEIQRTEQGDSAMYLCASSLEWGKSGDHGYTFGSGTRLTVV.

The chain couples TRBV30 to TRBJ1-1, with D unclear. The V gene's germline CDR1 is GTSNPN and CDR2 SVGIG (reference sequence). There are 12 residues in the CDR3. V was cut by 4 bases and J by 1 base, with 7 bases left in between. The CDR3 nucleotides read TGTGCCTGGAACGGCGGGAACACTGAAGCTTTCTTT. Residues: CAWNGGNTEAFF. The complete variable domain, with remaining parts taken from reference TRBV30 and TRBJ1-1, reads SQTIHQWPATLVQPVGSPLSLECTVEGTSNPNLYWYRQAAGRGLQLLFYSVGIGQISSEVPQNLSASRPQDRQFILSSKKLLLSDSGFYLCAWNGGNTEAFFGQGTRLTVV.

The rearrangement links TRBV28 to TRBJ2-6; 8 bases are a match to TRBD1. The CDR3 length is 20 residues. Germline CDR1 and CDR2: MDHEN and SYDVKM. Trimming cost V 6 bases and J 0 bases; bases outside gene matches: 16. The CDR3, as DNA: TGTGCCAGCAGCCCGGGACCAGGGGGCCTTATAAGCTCTGGGGCCAACGTCCTGACTTTC. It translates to CASSPGPGGLISSGANVLTF.

The CDR3 DNA sequence: TGTGCCAGCAGGCCGACAGGGGGCTATGGCTACACCTTC. Its translation: CASRPTGGYGYTF. This sequence joins TRBV12-3 or TRBV12-4 and TRBJ1-2; the match to TRBD1 covers 9 bases. The V and J ends lost 6 bases and 4 bases, in that order; junction bases with no gene match: 3. CDR3 length equals 13 residues.

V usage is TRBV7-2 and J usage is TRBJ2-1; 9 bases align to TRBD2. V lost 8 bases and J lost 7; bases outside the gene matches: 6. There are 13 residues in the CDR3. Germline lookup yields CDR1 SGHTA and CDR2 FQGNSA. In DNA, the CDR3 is TGTGCCAGCCGGGCGGGAGGGGGTAATGAGCAGTTCTTC. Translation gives CASRAGGGNEQFF.

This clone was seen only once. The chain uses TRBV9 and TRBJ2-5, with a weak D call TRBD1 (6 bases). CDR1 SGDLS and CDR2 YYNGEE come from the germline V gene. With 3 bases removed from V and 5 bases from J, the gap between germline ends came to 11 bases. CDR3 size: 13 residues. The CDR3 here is CASSGTVVETQYF. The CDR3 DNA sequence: TGTGCCAGCAGCGGGACAGTTGTGGAGACCCAGTACTTC. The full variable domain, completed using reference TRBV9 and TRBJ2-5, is DSGVTQTPKHLITATGQRVTLRCSPRSGDLSVYWYQQSLDQGLQFLIQYYNGEERAKGNILERFSAQQFPDLHSELNLSSLELGDSALYFCASSGTVVETQYFGPGTRLLVL.

CDR3: CASTPAGSKYEQFF. The CDR3, as DNA: TGTGCCAGCACCCCCGCGGGGTCGAAGTATGAGCAGTTCTTC. V and J are TRBV7-2 and TRBJ2-1; the D gene is possibly TRBD2 (6 bases). The CDR3 covers 14 residues. Per the germline V gene, CDR1 is SGHTA and CDR2 is FQGNSA. V was cut by 7 bases and J by 8 bases, with 18 bases left in between.

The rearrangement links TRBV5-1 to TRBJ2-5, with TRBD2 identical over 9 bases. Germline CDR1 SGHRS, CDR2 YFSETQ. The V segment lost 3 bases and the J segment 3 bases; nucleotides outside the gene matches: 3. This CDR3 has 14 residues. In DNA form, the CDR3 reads TGCGCCAGCAGCTCCCGACTAGCGGAAGAGACCCAGTACTTC. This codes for CASSSRLAEETQYF.

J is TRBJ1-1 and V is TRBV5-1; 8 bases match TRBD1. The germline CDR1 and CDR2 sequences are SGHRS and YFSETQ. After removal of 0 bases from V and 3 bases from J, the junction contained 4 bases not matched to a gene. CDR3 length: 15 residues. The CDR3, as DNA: TGCGCCAGCAGCTTGGTGACGACAGGGGACACTGAAGCTTTCTTT. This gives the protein CASSLVTTGDTEAFF.

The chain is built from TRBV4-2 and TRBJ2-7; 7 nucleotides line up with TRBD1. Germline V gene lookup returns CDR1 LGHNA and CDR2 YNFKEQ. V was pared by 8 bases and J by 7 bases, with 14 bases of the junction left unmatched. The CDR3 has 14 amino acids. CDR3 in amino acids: CASLGQVISAEQYF. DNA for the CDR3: TGTGCCAGCTTAGGACAGGTTATCTCTGCTGAGCAGTACTTC.

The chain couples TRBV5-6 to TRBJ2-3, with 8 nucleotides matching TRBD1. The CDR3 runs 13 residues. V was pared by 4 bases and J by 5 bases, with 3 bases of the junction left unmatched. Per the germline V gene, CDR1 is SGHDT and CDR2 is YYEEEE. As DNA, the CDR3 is TGTGCCAGCAGCCAAGGACAGGGAGATACGCAGTATTTT. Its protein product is CASSQGQGDTQYF.

The CDR3: CASSLESGTGVPFPTDTQYF. In DNA, the CDR3 is TGTGCCAGCAGCTTGGAGTCCGGGACAGGAGTCCCTTTTCCCACAGATACGCAGTATTTT. The V gene is TRBV5-8, the J gene TRBJ2-3; 8 nucleotides match TRBD1. The CDR3 runs to 20 residues. CDR1 and CDR2 (germline): SGHTS, YDEGEE. V was pared by 0 bases and J by 2 bases, with 17 bases of the junction left unmatched. Complete variable domain (other parts from reference TRBV5-8 and TRBJ2-3): EAGVTQSPTHLIKTRGQQATLRCSPISGHTSVYWYQQALGLGLQFLLWYDEGEERNRGNFPPRFSGRQFPNYSSELNVNALELEDSALYLCASSLESGTGVPFPTDTQYFGPGTRLTVL.

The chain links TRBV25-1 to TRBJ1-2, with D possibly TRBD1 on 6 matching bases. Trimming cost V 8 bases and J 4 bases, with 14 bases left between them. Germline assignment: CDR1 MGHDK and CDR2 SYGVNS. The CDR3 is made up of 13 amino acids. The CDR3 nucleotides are TGTGCCAGCTCGAGACAGGACCTCTATGGCTACACCTTC. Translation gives CASSRQDLYGYTF.